This TCR beta chain came from a study of immune characterization of retroperitoneal liposarcoma. TCRdb itself ran the PCR reads through MiXCR, one entry per CDR3 protein. This sample has 2,700 or so distinct CDR3 sequences; about 44% occur once, and the top ten carry around 45%. Germline V CDR1 and CDR2: SGHNT, YENEEA. Trimming took 3 bases from V and 5 from J, leaving 11 bases between them. This CDR3 comprises 13 residues. This clonotype was counted between two and nine times. The material sequenced was tumor tissue. The TCR was taken from a male donor with retroperitoneal liposarcoma. The chain uses TRBV11-3 and TRBJ2-7, with no clear D. The CDR3 loop reads CASSLEAPDEQYF. The CDR3 DNA reads TGTGCCAGCAGCTTGGAAGCCCCGGACGAGCAGTACTTC.